This T cell receptor (beta chain) was observed in a study of shared clonotypes between healthy human individuals. Points from the study as a whole: Clonotypes shared by all four donors outscored non-shared clonotypes in generation probability. Naive subsets typically showed greater estimated richness than memory subsets.

At a deep level, the assay was run. The authors split each subset's genomic DNA evenly across several immunoSEQ plates. Sequencing used immunoSEQ multiplex PCR; TCRdb keeps in-frame clones, though not all of them. The data hold roughly 2.6 million clones, with around 94% observed a single time. J was trimmed by 0 bases and V by 6 bases; bases with no gene match: 8. The CDR3 extends over 18 amino acids. Germline CDR1 ENHRY, CDR2 SYGVKD. Concerning this clone itself: What it binds is not known.

The chain couples TRBV10-3 to TRBJ2-2; 12 nucleotides match TRBD2. Specimen: naive CD4+ T cells sorted from blood. Subset given: CD45RA+ positively selected. The TCR was taken from a man younger than 35 in good health. CDR3 coding DNA: TGTGCCATCAGCGCAGGACTAGCGGGACGTTCGAACACCGGGGAGCTGTTTTTT. Encoded protein: CAISAGLAGRSNTGELFF.